The 2 T cell receptor beta chains in this list originate from one sample, sequenced in a study of CD8+CD57+ T cells in acquired aplastic anemia. Genomic DNA, the template, was used for profiling of the TCR beta VDJ and CDR3. MiXCR, run by TCRdb on the reads, gives a single entry per CDR3 protein. The sample consists of 65,000 to 85,000 distinct CDR3 sequences, roughly half of them appearing once. Sequenced input: sorted CD4+, CD8+, or CD8+CD57+ T cells (not recorded which) from PBMCs. These receptors all stem from a human donor in good health, serving as a control.

The V gene is TRBV20-1, the J gene TRBJ2-7; no definite D call. Germline V CDR1 and CDR2: DFQATT, SNEGSKA (reference sequence). The CDR3 covers 15 residues. Between the trimmed V and J ends, which lost 3 bases and 0 bases, there was a span of 15 bases. As DNA, the CDR3 is TGCAGTGCTAGCGTTAGTCTAGTGAGCTCCTACGAGCAGTACTTC. Its protein product is CSASVSLVSSYEQYF.

This clonotype was detected many times. This chain links TRBV30 with TRBJ1-5; 8 positions match TRBD1. The CDR3 consists of 14 residues. The germline CDR1 and CDR2 sequences are GTSNPN and SVGIG (reference sequence). Trimming cost V 3 bases and J 0 bases; bases outside gene matches: 1. CDR3 bases: TGTGCCTGGAGGGGGACAGGTAGCAATCAGCCCCAGCATTTT. Translated: CAWRGTGSNQPQHF.